These T cell receptor beta chains were read from a single sample in a study of OX40 agonist ivuxolimab in advanced cancers. Measured with immunoSEQ multiplex PCR; TCRdb has only the in-frame clones, and not every one. This table has about 58,000 clones, around 84% appearing once. The source material was CD4+ or CD8+ T cells sorted from blood, sampled in a trial of the OX40 agonist ivuxolimab. These receptors were obtained from an adult with an advanced solid tumor such as melanoma, head and neck, liver or kidney cancer. The CDR3 runs from the conserved cysteine through the conserved F or W. The D gene is left open where the match is weak. Size tells how often a clone was seen (once, few, many) or the class of an expanded clone, and some rows leave it out.

V gene	D gene	J gene	clone size	CDR3 DNA	CDR3 protein
TRBV7-9	NA	TRBJ2-1	NA	TGTGCCAGCAGCTTTTATACTACCTCCTACAATGAGCAGTTCTTC	CASSFYTTSYNEQFF
TRBV5-8	NA	TRBJ1-4	once	TGTGCCAGCAGCTTGGAGGGTCTCATGTTAGGCAATGAAAAACTGTTTTTT	CASSLEGLMLGNEKLFF
TRBV15	TRBD2	TRBJ2-5	NA	TGTGCCACCAGCAGAGATCTAAACGGACTAGCGGGGGGAGAGACCCAGTACTTC	CATSRDLNGLAGGETQYF
TRBV5-1	TRBD2	TRBJ2-3	NA	TGCGCCAGCAGCCAGTCGGGGAGGGCAGATACGCAGTATTTT	CASSQSGRADTQYF
TRBV7-9	TRBD2	TRBJ2-1	NA	TGTGCCAGCAGTCGCCCTCCTAGCGGGGGGGTCGGTGAGCAGTTCTTC	CASSRPPSGGVGEQFF
TRBV5-4	NA	TRBJ2-1	once	TGTGCCAGCAGCTCGGGGGAAGGTTACAATGAGCAGTTCTTC	CASSSGEGYNEQFF
TRBV18	TRBD1	TRBJ2-2	once	TGTGCCAGTCTCACCGGCCTCGGGACAGGCAGCACCGGGGAGCTGTTTTTT	CASLTGLGTGSTGELFF
TRBV5-1	TRBD1	TRBJ1-1	NA	TGCGCCAGCAGCCCCCGGACAGGAATGAACACTGAAGCTTTCTTT	CASSPRTGMNTEAFF
TRBV5-1	NA	TRBJ1-2	NA	TGCGCCAGCAGCTTCGGCGGACCGCTATCGGGGGGCTACACCTTC	CASSFGGPLSGGYTF
TRBV19	TRBD1	TRBJ1-2	NA	TGTGCCAGTAGTATTAATTGGGACAGCTTAACTGACTATGGCTACACCTTC	CASSINWDSLTDYGYTF
TRBV2	NA	TRBJ1-5	NA	TGTGCCAGCAGGGGCAACCGTGGGGATCAGCCCCAGCATTTT	CASRGNRGDQPQHF
TRBV5-5	NA	TRBJ1-1	NA	TGTGCCAGCAGCTTGCTAGACAGTAAGACCACTGAAGCTTTCTTT	CASSLLDSKTTEAFF
TRBV19	NA	TRBJ2-3	NA	TGTGCCAGTAGTGTAAACTCGGTCGGGGGCACAGATACGCAGTATTTT	CASSVNSVGGTDTQYF
TRBV5-1	NA	TRBJ2-5	NA	TGCGCCAGCAGCTCACCGCCAGGGGAAGAGCAGTACTTC	CASSSPPGEEQYF
TRBV28	NA	TRBJ1-2	NA	TGTGCCAGCAGACAGACGGTCTATGGCTACACCTTC	CASRQTVYGYTF
TRBV7-2	NA	TRBJ1-4	NA	TGTGCCAGCAGCTTAGACAGGATAGTAGAAAAACTGTTTTTT	CASSLDRIVEKLFF
TRBV2	NA	TRBJ1-5	NA	TGTGCCAGCAGTGAAGCGCGTGGGGGCAATCAGCCCCAGCATTTT	CASSEARGGNQPQHF
TRBV18	NA	TRBJ1-4	once	TGTGCCAGCTCATTGACCCAAAAGGGGGAAAAACTGTTTTTT	CASSLTQKGEKLFF
TRBV11-2	TRBD1	TRBJ2-7	NA	TGTGCCAGCAGCCCACAGGGGTTATCCTCCTACGAGCAGTACTTC	CASSPQGLSSYEQYF
TRBV9	TRBD1	TRBJ2-1	NA	TGTGCCAGCAGCGGACCCACCACCGGGACAGGGAAGAATGAGCAGTTCTTC	CASSGPTTGTGKNEQFF
TRBV15	NA	TRBJ1-4	NA	TGTGCCACCAGCAGATCCCTTAGCGGGGGTGAAAAACTGTTTTTT	CATSRSLSGGEKLFF
TRBV6-5	NA	TRBJ1-2	NA	TGTGCCAGCAGTACCTTTCTACAGGGTAACTATGGCTACACCTTC	CASSTFLQGNYGYTF
TRBV5-1	NA	TRBJ2-3	NA	TGCGCCAGCAGCCTACCGGCTGTCACAGATACGCAGTATTTT	CASSLPAVTDTQYF
TRBV18	NA	TRBJ2-7	NA	TGTGCCAGCTCATCGCGGGACTTTTCTTACGAGCAGTACTTC	CASSSRDFSYEQYF
TRBV2	TRBD1	TRBJ1-2	few	TGTGCCAGCAGTATCATTCAGGGGTGGACAGGGGAAGGCTACACCTTC	CASSIIQGWTGEGYTF
TRBV11-2	TRBD1	TRBJ2-1	NA	TGTGCCAGCAGCTTGACAGGGGGCGCCGTGAATGAGCAGTTCTTC	CASSLTGGAVNEQFF
TRBV27	TRBD2	TRBJ2-1	NA	TGTGCCAACTGGGTGCCTAGCGGGGCTCCCAATGAGCAGTTCTTC	CANWVPSGAPNEQFF
TRBV19	NA	TRBJ2-1	NA	TGTGCCAGTAGTATGATCCCCCCATCCTACAATGAGCAGTTCTTC	CASSMIPPSYNEQFF
TRBV27	TRBD1	TRBJ1-5	few	TGTGCCAGCAGTTTATCGGGACAGGGCAATCAGCCCCAGCATTTT	CASSLSGQGNQPQHF
TRBV6-5	NA	TRBJ1-6	NA	TGTGCCAGCAGTTCATTTCCCACTTATAATTCACCCCTCCACTTT	CASSSFPTYNSPLHF
TRBV7-9	NA	TRBJ2-2	NA	TGTGCCAGCAGCTTAGATTACACAAAGCTGAACACCGGGGAGCTGTTTTTT	CASSLDYTKLNTGELFF
TRBV7-2	NA	TRBJ2-7	NA	TGTGCCAGCAGTACGGGGGGCCTTACTACCTACGAGCAGTACTTC	CASSTGGLTTYEQYF
TRBV6-1	NA	TRBJ2-1	few	TGTGCCAGCAGACAAGCCGGGACCGACGGCGAGCAGTTCTTC	CASRQAGTDGEQFF
TRBV27	TRBD1	TRBJ1-2	NA	TGTGCCAGCAGTTCCCCACGACAGGGAACCTATGGCTACACCTTC	CASSSPRQGTYGYTF
TRBV28	NA	TRBJ1-3	NA	TGTGCCAGCAGGCTGCGCTCTGGAAACACCATATATTTT	CASRLRSGNTIYF
TRBV10-3	TRBD1	TRBJ2-7	NA	TGTGCCACTTCCCTCCGGGACAGACCCTACGAGCAGTACTTC	CATSLRDRPYEQYF
TRBV4-2	TRBD2	TRBJ2-1	NA	TGTGCCAGCAGCCTGAGCGGGGGAGACCACAATGAGCAGTTCTTC	CASSLSGGDHNEQFF
TRBV12-5	TRBD1	TRBJ2-2	NA	TGTGCTAGTAGGGGTCTACAGGGGGCGAACACCGGGGAGCTGTTTTTT	CASRGLQGANTGELFF
TRBV6-5	TRBD1	TRBJ1-2	NA	TGTGCCAGCAGTTACACCGGGACAGGCTCATATGGCTACACCTTC	CASSYTGTGSYGYTF
TRBV9	TRBD2	TRBJ2-1	NA	TGTGCCAGCAGGGAAGCGGGGGGGCCCTACAATGAGCAGTTCTTC	CASREAGGPYNEQFF
TRBV20-1	NA	TRBJ1-1	once	TGCAGTGCCATTACAGGGATGGGGGCTTTCTTT	CSAITGMGAFF
TRBV10-2	NA	TRBJ2-5	NA	TGCGCCAGCAGTGGCCTTTCTAGGTACCAAGAGACCCAGTACTTC	CASSGLSRYQETQYF
TRBV6-1	TRBD1	TRBJ2-2	NA	TGTGCCAGTAGATGGGACAGAAACACCGGGGAGCTGTTTTTT	CASRWDRNTGELFF
TRBV5-4	TRBD2	TRBJ2-7	NA	TGTGCCAGCAGCTTGGTTAGCGGGGGATCCTACGAGCAGTACTTC	CASSLVSGGSYEQYF
TRBV6-5	TRBD1	TRBJ2-6	NA	TGTGCCAGCAACAGACAGGGCACTGGGGCCAACGTCCTGACTTTC	CASNRQGTGANVLTF
TRBV27	NA	TRBJ1-1	NA	TGTGCCAGCAGTTTATCGGGGTTCACTGAAGCTTTCTTT	CASSLSGFTEAFF
TRBV7-5	NA	TRBJ2-3	NA	TGTGTCAGAAGCTTGGCGAAGGGGGAGACAGATACGCAGTATTTT	CVRSLAKGETDTQYF
TRBV7-8	TRBD1	TRBJ2-5	NA	TGTGCCAGCAGGCAACAGGGGGCCTTCCAAGAGACCCAGTACTTC	CASRQQGAFQETQYF
TRBV6-1	NA	TRBJ2-7	NA	TGTGCCAGCACCTATGGGGGACGCTACGAGCAGTACTTC	CASTYGGRYEQYF
TRBV5-1	NA	TRBJ2-7	NA	TGCGCCAGCAGCTTGTCCTTCGGGGAAGGGAAGCAGTACTTC	CASSLSFGEGKQYF
TRBV18	NA	TRBJ1-4	NA	TGTGCCAGCTCAGGGGGCACTAATGAAAAACTGTTTTTT	CASSGGTNEKLFF
TRBV7-9	NA	TRBJ2-7	NA	TGTGCCAGCAGCCTCCGAACTACAGGGCCCGAGTACTTC	CASSLRTTGPEYF
TRBV28	NA	TRBJ1-2	NA	TGTGCCAGCAGAACAACCACTAACTATGGCTACACCTTC	CASRTTTNYGYTF
TRBV5-1	TRBD1	TRBJ2-5	NA	TGCGCCAGCAGCATGGGACAGGGAGGTAGAGCCCAGTACTTC	CASSMGQGGRAQYF
TRBV5-1	TRBD2	TRBJ2-5	NA	TGCGCCAGCAGCCGAGGGTCGCAGCGGGGACAAGAGACCCAGTACTTC	CASSRGSQRGQETQYF
TRBV27	TRBD1	TRBJ1-2	few	TGTGCCAGCAGTTTAACTACCGACAGGGGTGGCTACACCTTC	CASSLTTDRGGYTF
TRBV6-1	NA	TRBJ2-7	NA	TGTGCCAGCAGCCCCACAGCCTACGAGCAGTACTTC	CASSPTAYEQYF